These 15 T cell receptor beta chains share one sample of origin, sequenced in a study of T cells in Graves' hyperthyroidism and ophthalmopathy (dated by TCRdb to between 2019 and 2020). Receptor libraries were prepared by multiplex PCR. The sample was run on an Illumina HiSeq 2000. The TCR beta CDR3 regions were amplified from the RNA transcripts. A first-round RT-PCR of the TCR CDR3 used the HTBI primer set with the Qiagen OneStep RT-PCR kit. TCRdb reprocessing: public reads trimmed at Q25 with fastp, clones called with MiXCR, in-frame beta chains kept. When rows share a CDR3 protein, they turn into one entry using the most common DNA and genes. Within this sample are over 500,000 distinct CDR3 sequences, with 17% of them counted one time only. Jointly, the top ten make up approximately 16% of the sample. Sequenced sample: blood. These receptors all come from a woman aged 18-35 years with Graves' ophthalmopathy.

The chain is built from TRBV9 and TRBJ1-4; 8 bases match TRBD1. Per germline, CDR1 SGDLS and CDR2 YYNGEE. The CDR3 spans 15 residues. J lost 5 bases, V lost 3 bases, and 6 bases had no gene match. CDR3 nucleotides: TGTGCCAGCAGCGCGACAGGGGATGGGAATGAAAAACTGTTTTTT. Its protein is CASSATGDGNEKLFF.

Remarks on this clonotype: Just one base apart from a much larger clone, this may be a read error. This rearrangement joins TRBV28 to TRBJ2-7; the D is unclear. V lost 4 bases, J lost 9 bases, and 10 bases lay in between. The CDR3 is 11 residues long. Germline CDR1 is MDHEN and CDR2 is SYDVKM. The CDR3 here is CASSSGHGQYF. Written as DNA, the CDR3 is TGTGCCAGCAGTTCGGGTCACGGGCAGTACTTC.

This clonotype was seen at least ten times. The chain employs TRBV7-6 and TRBJ1-2; the D gene is possibly TRBD1 (6 bases). Germline lookup yields CDR1 SGHVS and CDR2 FNYEAQ. V lost 1 base to trimming and J lost 3 bases, with 21 bases between them. This CDR3 contains 18 residues. CDR3 sequence reads: CASSLGSDQDRLHYGYTF. The CDR3 nucleotides read TGTGCCAGCAGCTTAGGTTCAGATCAGGACAGACTTCACTATGGCTACACCTTC. The full variable domain, rest sourced from reference TRBV7-6 and TRBJ1-2, is GAGVSQSPRYKVTKRGQDVALRCDPISGHVSLYWYRQALGQGPEFLTYFNYEAQQDKSGLPNDRFSAERPEGSISTLTIQRTEQRDSAMYRCASSLGSDQDRLHYGYTFGSGTRLTVV.

V is TRBV19 and J is TRBJ2-3, with TRBD2 matching over 12 bases. Germline V gene sequence: CDR1 LNHDA, CDR2 SQIVND (reference sequence). The CDR3 runs to 16 residues. With 5 bases clipped from V and 5 bases from J, the junction kept 8 bases outside the gene matches. Here the CDR3 DNA reads TGTGCCAGTAGTTCACTAGCGGGAGGTTCCGGAGATACGCAGTATTTT. As protein: CASSSLAGGSGDTQYF.

This clonotype was counted many times. The rearrangement joins TRBV30 to TRBJ2-6; D is possibly TRBD1 (5 bases). The V end was cut by 5 bases, the J end by 2 bases, with 13 bases between. CDR1 and CDR2 (germline): GTSNPN, SVGIG (reference sequence). CDR3 length: 15 amino acids. The CDR3 bases are TGTGCCTGGTATGCAGGGTTGGCTGGGGCCAACGTCCTGACTTTC. It codes for CAWYAGLAGANVLTF.

The chain couples TRBV11-3 to TRBJ1-1; 7 bases are shared with TRBD1. Germline V gene lookup returns CDR1 SGHNT and CDR2 YENEEA. This CDR3 region has 16 residues. J lost 3 bases, V lost 5 bases, and 12 bases had no gene match. CDR3 residues: CASSPGGGQMHTEAFF. CDR3 bases: TGTGCCAGCAGCCCAGGAGGGGGCCAGATGCACACTGAAGCTTTCTTT.

The table lists this clonotype with a few counts. V and J are TRBV5-5 and TRBJ1-4; D gene unclear. CDR1 SGHKS and CDR2 YYEKEE come from the germline V gene (reference sequence). V lost 0 bases, J lost 4 bases, and 10 bases lay in between. This CDR3 region has 15 residues. The CDR3 sequence is CASSLVSVLNEKLFF. CDR3 sequence (DNA): TGTGCCAGCAGCTTGGTTTCAGTCCTTAATGAAAAACTGTTTTTT.

This clonotype was seen only a few times. At one of its ends the junction is not consistent with the germline gene, which may arise from a read error. The chain recombines TRBV7-7 with TRBJ1-6, with D uncertain. The germline gives CDR1 SSHAT, CDR2 FNYEAQ (reference sequence). The CDR3 totals 13 residues. For the CDR3, the DNA is TGTGCTAGCAGCGAATCGGGCAATTCACCCCTCCACTTT. This gives the protein CASSESGNSPLHF.

This clonotype occurred a few times. V gene TRBV12-3 or TRBV12-4 combines with J gene TRBJ2-1; the D gene is possibly TRBD2 (6 bases). The CDR3 spans 13 residues. Between the trimmed V and J ends, which lost 3 bases and 8 bases, there was a span of 11 bases. The CDR3 nucleotides are TGTGCCAGCAGTTTTCCGGGGAGGTATGAGCAGTTCTTC. It encodes CASSFPGRYEQFF.

This clonotype was recorded at least ten times. This rearrangement joins TRBV5-1 to TRBJ2-7, with 9 positions matching TRBD2. Per germline, CDR1 SGHRS and CDR2 YFSETQ. The CDR3 loop spans 14 amino acids. After removal of 4 bases from V and 5 bases from J, the junction contained 7 bases not matched to a gene. The CDR3 protein is CASSPLSGGHEQYF. In nucleotides, the CDR3 is TGCGCCAGCAGCCCTCTTAGCGGGGGCCACGAGCAGTACTTC. Full variable domain (remainder filled in from reference TRBV5-1 and TRBJ2-7): KAGVTQTPRYLIKTRGQQVTLSCSPISGHRSVSWYQQTPGQGLQFLFEYFSETQRNKGNFPGRFSGRQFSNSRSEMNVSTLELGDSALYLCASSPLSGGHEQYFGPGTRLTVT.

This clonotype occurred many times. V usage is TRBV12-3 or TRBV12-4 and J usage is TRBJ1-6; D is undetermined. The CDR3 is 13 residues long. Trimming shortened V by 5 bases and J by 8 bases, and 10 bases separated the two germline ends. The CDR3 region has the DNA TGTGCCAGCAGTGAATCCCGGGATTCACCCCTCCACTTT. As protein: CASSESRDSPLHF.

This clonotype showed up many times. The chain uses TRBV5-1 and TRBJ1-1; 8 positions agree with TRBD1. This CDR3 has 15 residues. V shed 4 bases, J shed 1 base, and the junction held 6 bases outside the gene matches. Germline V lookup: CDR1 SGHRS, CDR2 YFSETQ. The CDR3 protein is CASSVTDRENTEAFF. CDR3 nucleotides: TGCGCCAGCAGCGTGACGGACAGGGAGAACACTGAAGCTTTCTTT.

The CDR3 protein is CATVGGGNQPQHF. In DNA form, the CDR3 reads TGTGCCACGGTAGGAGGGGGCAATCAGCCCCAGCATTTT. V gene TRBV28 combines with J gene TRBJ1-5, with D maybe TRBD1 (5 bases). Trimming left V 10 bases short and J 2 bases short, with 12 bases between. Germline V gene lookup returns CDR1 MDHEN and CDR2 SYDVKM. The CDR3 consists of 13 residues.

This clonotype was counted once. A much larger clone differs from this one at a single base, so this may be a read error. V and J are TRBV28 and TRBJ1-5, with D perhaps TRBD1 (6 bases). Germline values: CDR1 MDHEN, CDR2 SYDVKM. The CDR3 runs 15 residues. Here the CDR3 DNA reads TGTGCCTGCAGTTTGATACAGGGTAGCAATCAGCCCCAGCATTTT. Its protein is CACSLIQGSNQPQHF.

This clonotype appeared many times. The chain is built from TRBV7-3 and TRBJ2-5; D uncertain. V was pared by 5 bases and J by 2 bases, with 12 bases between. The CDR3 covers 14 residues. CDR1 and CDR2 (germline): SGHTA, FQGTGA. The DNA of the CDR3 is TGTGCCAGCAGCCCCGGTGGGCAGCAAGAGACCCAGTACTTC. It codes for CASSPGGQQETQYF.